This T cell receptor beta chain was obtained from a study of Graves' ophthalmopathy and Graves' hyperthyroidism. This clonotype was seen ten or more times. J lost 0 bases, V lost 4 bases, and 7 bases had no gene match. This CDR3 comprises 18 residues. The V gene's germline CDR1 is MDHEN and CDR2 SYDVKM. Researchers took RNA transcripts and amplified TCR beta CDR3 regions from them. RT-PCR was first run with HTBI primers, then multiplex PCR in a second round. TCRdb re-called the multiplex PCR reads through MiXCR, storing one row per CDR3 protein. The sample shows 350,000 to 450,000 distinct CDR3 sequences, around 21% of them seen only once.

This receptor was taken from a woman under 30 with stable Graves' hyperthyroidism. Sequencing was carried out using peripheral blood. This chain joins TRBV28 and TRBJ2-4, with 12 bases identical to TRBD2. CDR3 residues: CASSSLTSGRLAKNIQYF. CDR3 in DNA: TGTGCCAGCAGTTCTTTGACTAGCGGGAGACTAGCCAAAAACATTCAGTACTTC.